One sample yielded the 8 T cell receptor beta chains listed below, sequenced in a study of metastatic and nonmetastatic thyroid tumors. No patient had received any treatment before thyroid surgery. TCRdb reanalyzed the PCR reads with MiXCR. The sample lists roughly 27,000 clones, over 10% occurring once. The sample consisted of blood. The source of these receptors is a female donor with papillary thyroid cancer or a benign thyroid nodule (not recorded which). Some clones in this sample may be carry-over from other donors' samples.

This clone was seen at least ten times. The V and J genes are TRBV7-2 and TRBJ1-3, with a possible D match to TRBD1 (6 bases). The ends were cut back, 5 bases at V and 0 bases at J, with 23 bases in the middle. The CDR3 is made up of 19 amino acids. From germline, CDR1 is SGHTA and CDR2 FQGNSA. The CDR3 nucleotides are TGTGCCAGCAGCATCTGGGGGGCAGGGGCCCTTTCCTCTGGAAACACCATATATTTT. Its protein product is CASSIWGAGALSSGNTIYF.

This clone was recorded many times. The chain couples TRBV7-9 to TRBJ1-4; D might be TRBD1 (6 bases). The CDR3 has 14 residues. V dropped 1 base and J dropped 6 bases, with 9 bases sitting between them. Germline V gene sequence: CDR1 SEHNR, CDR2 FQNEAQ (reference sequence). The CDR3 sequence is CASSLGTVYEKLFF. The CDR3 DNA reads as TGTGCCAGCAGCTTAGGGACAGTTTATGAAAAACTGTTTTTT.

On this clone: At one boundary the junction diverges from the germline segment, which might be a read error. This sequence joins TRBV7-3 and TRBJ2-1, with D possibly TRBD2 on 5 matching bases. The CDR3 totals 14 residues. Germline V gene data show CDR1 as SGHTA and CDR2 as FQGTGA. This CDR3 reads CASSRRIRRNEQLF. As DNA, the CDR3 is TGTGCCAGCAGCCGACGGATTAGGAGGAATGAGCAGCTCTTC.

This clone has ten or more counts. J is TRBJ2-5 and V is TRBV27; TRBD2 aligns across 7 bases. The CDR3 contains 15 residues. Germline CDR1 is MNHEY and CDR2 is SMNVEV (reference sequence). The V and J ends lost 5 bases and 1 base, in that order; junction bases with no gene match: 7. CDR3 in DNA: TGTGCCAGCAGTCCCCTAGCGGCCCTCCAAGAGACCCAGTACTTC. Translated: CASSPLAALQETQYF.

The V gene is TRBV20-1, the J gene TRBJ2-1; D unresolved. The V end lost 2 bases, the J end lost 3 bases, and 8 bases lay between the germline ends. CDR3 size: 13 residues. In germline, CDR1 is DFQATT, CDR2 SNEGSKA (reference sequence). The CDR3 DNA reads as TGCAGTGCTAGACTGCAGGTCTACAATGAGCAGTTCTTC. It encodes CSARLQVYNEQFF.

This clone was seen ten or more times. The CDR3 coding sequence is TGTGCCAGCAGTCAGTATCACAGGGCGGGCTATGGCTACACCTTC. Amino acid sequence: CASSQYHRAGYGYTF. This chain uses TRBV3-1 with TRBJ1-2, with a possible D match to TRBD1 (6 bases). The V gene's germline CDR1 is LGHDT and CDR2 YNNKEL (reference sequence). V shed 6 bases and J shed 4 bases, with 18 bases lying between them. The CDR3 spans 15 residues.

Note on this clone: Mismatch with germline at one junction end may stem from a read error. The same CDR3 also results from other DNA sequences found in this sample. V is TRBV27 and J is TRBJ2-6, with D perhaps being TRBD1 or TRBD2 (5 bases each). Germline-derived CDR1 and CDR2 are MNHEY and SMNVEV (reference sequence). This CDR3 contains 15 residues. The CDR3 DNA reads TGTGCCAGCACCCAAGGGACCTCTGGGGCAAACGTCCTGACTTTC. It encodes CASTQGTSGANVLTF. The full variable domain, rest sourced from reference TRBV27 and TRBJ2-6, is EAQVTQNPRYLITVTGKKLTVTCSQNMNHEYMSWYRQDPGLGLRQIYYSMNVEVTDKGDVPEGYKVSRKEKRNFPLILESPSPNQTSLYFCASTQGTSGANVLTFGAGSRLTVL.

This clone has a count of ten or more. V usage is TRBV27 and J usage is TRBJ2-3; 11 bases are shared with TRBD2. This CDR3 is built from 15 residues. The V gene's germline CDR1 is MNHEY and CDR2 SMNVEV (reference sequence). With 5 bases clipped from V and 3 bases from J, the junction kept 4 bases outside the gene matches. In nucleotides, the CDR3 is TGTGCCAGCAGTGTAGCGGGAGGGCGAACAGATACGCAGTATTTT. This translates into CASSVAGGRTDTQYF.